Below are 10 T cell receptor beta chains sequenced from a single sample in a study of PD-L1 blockade in urothelial cancer. Clones were sequenced by immunoSEQ multiplex PCR, and TCRdb holds only the in-frame ones, with some missing. This sample yields under 45,000 clones, of which 82% are seen a single time; about 17% belongs to the top ten. This specimen consisted of PBMCs, obtained around atezolizumab (anti-PD-L1) treatment. Receptors were obtained from a man aged 55 to 70 with urothelial cancer.

This chain uses TRBV2 with TRBJ2-7; no clear D gene. The CDR3 spans 11 residues. In germline, CDR1 is SNHLY, CDR2 FYNNEI. Trimming shortened V by 8 bases and J by 5 bases, and 10 bases separated the two germline ends. The CDR3 loop reads CASSVQNEQYF. CDR3 nucleotides: TGTGCCAGCTCGGTTCAAAACGAGCAGTACTTC.

The gene calls are TRBV28 and TRBJ1-2, with D possibly being TRBD1 (6 bases). Germline loops: CDR1 MDHEN, CDR2 SYDVKM. V was shortened by 10 bases and J by 3 bases, with 24 bases between the two germline ends. The CDR3 totals 16 residues. CDR3 sequence: CATLTRRQDLDYGYTF. The CDR3 nucleotides are TGTGCCACCCTCACCCGGCGACAGGATTTAGACTATGGCTACACCTTC.

J is TRBJ2-2 and V is TRBV29-1, with no clear D. This CDR3 is 12 amino acids long. Trimming removed 7 bases at V and 6 bases at J, with 12 bases between. CDR1 and CDR2 (germline): SQVTM, ANQGSEA. CDR3 nucleotides: TGCAGCGGCGGTCGTGGGTCCGGGGAGCTGTTTTTT. Translating it yields CSGGRGSGELFF.

This clone appeared a single time. The genes are TRBV7-2 and TRBJ1-1; a weak D match, TRBD1 (5 bases). Germline loops: CDR1 SGHTA, CDR2 FQGNSA. The CDR3 is made up of 13 amino acids. V shed 5 bases and J shed 11 bases, with 18 bases lying between them. Here the CDR3 DNA reads TGTGCCAGCAGCCAAAACCGGGAGGGGATGGCTTTCTTT. Translated: CASSQNREGMAFF.

The CDR3 DNA reads as TGTGCCAGCTCACCTCCGAGCTCCTACAATGAGCAGTTCTTC. Amino acids: CASSPPSSYNEQFF. The V and J genes are TRBV18 and TRBJ2-1; D is uncertain. The CDR3 has 14 residues. Germline CDR1 and CDR2: KGHSH and LQKENI. V dropped 3 bases and J dropped 0 bases, with 6 bases sitting between them. Using reference TRBV18 and TRBJ2-1 for the parts outside the CDR3, the full variable domain is NAGVMQNPRHLVRRRGQEARLRCSPMKGHSHVYWYRQLPEEGLKFMVYLQKENIIDESGMPKERFSAEFPKEGPSILRIQQVVRGDSAAYFCASSPPSSYNEQFFGPGTRLTVL.

The chain couples TRBV6-1 to TRBJ2-3; the D gene is possibly TRBD1 (6 bases). Germline CDR1 reads MNHNS; CDR2 reads SASEGT. V was cut by 8 bases and J by 5 bases, with 17 bases left in between. The CDR3 runs 14 residues. The CDR3 is CASHPQGRGDTQYF. The CDR3 DNA follows: TGTGCCAGCCATCCACAGGGTCGAGGAGATACGCAGTATTTT.

The gene calls are TRBV6-5 and TRBJ2-2, with D perhaps matching TRBD1 (6 bases). The CDR3 loop spans 13 amino acids. V was clipped by 9 bases and J by 2 bases, with 10 bases between them. Germline CDR1 reads MNHEY; CDR2 reads SVGAGI. The CDR3 sequence: CASRDINTGELFF. The CDR3 DNA is TGTGCCAGTCGGGACATAAACACCGGGGAGCTGTTTTTT.

The chain links TRBV7-9 to TRBJ2-2; no definite D call. V lost 2 bases and J lost 8, with 12 bases in between. This CDR3 has 14 amino acids. Germline V CDR1 and CDR2: SEHNR, FQNEAQ (reference sequence). The CDR3: CASSLSYAVGELFF. CDR3 nucleotide sequence: TGTGCCAGCAGCTTAAGTTATGCGGTAGGGGAGCTGTTTTTT.

The chain carries TRBV6-4 and TRBJ2-1; TRBD2 matches at 14 bases. The CDR3 sequence is 19 residues long. Looked up from germline, CDR1 is MRHNA and CDR2 is SNTAGT. After removal of 4 bases from V and 0 bases from J, the junction contained 8 bases not matched to a gene. The CDR3 here is CASSAQTSGGVGSYNEQFF. The CDR3 bases are TGTGCCAGCAGTGCCCAGACTAGCGGGGGGGTTGGCTCCTACAATGAGCAGTTCTTC.

The J gene is TRBJ1-2, the V gene TRBV6-6, with D unclear. V shed 6 bases and J shed 5 bases, with 13 bases lying between them. The CDR3 is made up of 13 amino acids. CDR1 MNHNY and CDR2 SVGAGI come from the germline V gene (reference sequence). The CDR3 is CASSPVPGYGYTF. DNA for the CDR3: TGTGCCAGCAGCCCGGTCCCGGGGTATGGCTACACCTTC.